This TCR beta chain was profiled in a study of regulatory T cells in long-lasting Graves disease. The V end was cut by 1 base, the J end by 4 bases, with 20 bases between. This CDR3 is 18 amino acids long. Germline V gene lookup returns CDR1 MGHRA and CDR2 YSYEKL. Time point indicated: newly diagnosed GD, antithyroid drugs for less than 3 months. There was RNA extracted from PBMCs, and the TCR library was made from it. Arm-PCR of CDR3 regions and iRepertoire HTBI primers were the basis on which TCR beta libraries were built. TCRdb analysed the multiplex PCR reads with MiXCR anew, one entry per CDR3 protein. This sample has 450,000 to 600,000 distinct CDR3 sequences, with roughly 14% found just once. These sequences were also reported in another study, on T cells in Graves' hyperthyroidism and ophthalmopathy. As reported in that work: Lactation, pregnancy, other autoimmune disease or uncontrolled infection led to exclusion of patients. Most expanded thyroid clonotypes above 0.001 also appeared in blood.

The rearrangement joins TRBV4-1 to TRBJ1-3, with D maybe TRBD1 (5 bases). This TCR came from a man younger than 40 with Graves disease. The sequences come from peripheral blood mononuclear cells (PBMCs), collected at new diagnosis, from a patient treated with antithyroid drugs. As DNA, the CDR3 is TGCGCCAGCAGCCAAGTGACCGGACGGCAGGGCTCAGGAAACACCATATATTTT. It specifies CASSQVTGRQGSGNTIYF.